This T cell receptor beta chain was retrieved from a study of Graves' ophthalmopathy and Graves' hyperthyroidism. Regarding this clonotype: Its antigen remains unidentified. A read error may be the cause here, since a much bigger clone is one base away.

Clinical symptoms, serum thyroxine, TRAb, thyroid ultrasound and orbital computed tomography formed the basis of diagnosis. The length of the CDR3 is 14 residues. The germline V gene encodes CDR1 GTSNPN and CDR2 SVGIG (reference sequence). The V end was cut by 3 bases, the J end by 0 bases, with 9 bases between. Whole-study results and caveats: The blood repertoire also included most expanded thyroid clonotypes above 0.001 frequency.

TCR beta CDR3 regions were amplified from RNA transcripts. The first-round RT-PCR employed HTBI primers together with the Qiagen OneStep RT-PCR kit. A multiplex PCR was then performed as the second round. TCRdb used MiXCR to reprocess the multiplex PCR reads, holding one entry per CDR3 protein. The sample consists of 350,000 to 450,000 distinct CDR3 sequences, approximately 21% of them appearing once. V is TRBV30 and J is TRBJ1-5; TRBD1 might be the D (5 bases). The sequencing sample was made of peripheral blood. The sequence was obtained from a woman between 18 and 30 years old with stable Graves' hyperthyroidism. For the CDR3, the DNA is TGTGCCTGGAGCCTGGGACTTAGCAATCAGCCCCAGCATTTT. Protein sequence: CAWSLGLSNQPQHF.